Given below is one TCR beta chain in context. CDR1 is SGHVS, CDR2 FQNEAQ, per germline. CDR3 length equals 18 residues. V lost 5 bases, J lost 4 bases, and 24 bases lay in between. Only in-frame clones appear in the TCRdb table, and some are missing; sequencing was by immunoSEQ multiplex PCR. This table has fewer than 250,000 clones, 83% appearing once. The data originate from a study of blood T cell repertoires in COVID-19. Cohorts were assigned according to the clinical history that participants reported. The receptor was isolated from a woman in her forties who had been exposed to COVID-19. What was sequenced was PBMCs or T cells enriched from blood (not recorded which). The chain carries TRBV7-8 and TRBJ2-1; D perhaps matches TRBD2 (6 bases). The CDR3 loop reads CASSPKAGSGRTYNEQFF. In nucleotides, the CDR3 is TGTGCCAGCAGCCCCAAGGCGGGGTCCGGTCGAACATACAATGAGCAGTTCTTC.